This T cell receptor (beta chain) was observed in a study of glioma-infiltrating T cells. This clonotype occurred many times. Its antigen is not identified. Germline CDR1 DFQATT, CDR2 SNEGSKA (reference sequence). J lost 0 bases, V lost 6 bases, and 3 bases had no gene match. This CDR3 has 15 amino acids. The iRepertoire nested amplicon-rescue multiplex PCR amplified TCR alpha and beta CDR3s from RNA. One-step reverse transcription and amplification started from around 100-400 ng of tissue mRNA or PBMC total RNA. MiXCR, run by TCRdb on the multiplex PCR reads, gives a single entry per CDR3 protein. The sample consists of about 130,000 distinct CDR3 sequences, about 25% of them appearing once. Study observations and caveats: Non-neoplastic patients had below-expected tissue-blood divergence, while all gliomas exceeded expectation. Only very few CDR3 sequences appeared in both tissue and blood.

This sequence was found in a human donor with low-grade glioma or glioblastoma, undergoing nonglioma brain surgery, or in good health (not recorded which). The sequenced material came from glioma tissue, nonneoplastic brain tissue, or PBMCs (not recorded which). The rearrangement links TRBV20-1 to TRBJ2-2, with 11 positions matching TRBD1. The CDR3 sequence: CSAGTGGSNTGELFF. The CDR3 bases are TGCAGTGCGGGGACAGGGGGTTCGAACACCGGGGAGCTGTTTTTT.